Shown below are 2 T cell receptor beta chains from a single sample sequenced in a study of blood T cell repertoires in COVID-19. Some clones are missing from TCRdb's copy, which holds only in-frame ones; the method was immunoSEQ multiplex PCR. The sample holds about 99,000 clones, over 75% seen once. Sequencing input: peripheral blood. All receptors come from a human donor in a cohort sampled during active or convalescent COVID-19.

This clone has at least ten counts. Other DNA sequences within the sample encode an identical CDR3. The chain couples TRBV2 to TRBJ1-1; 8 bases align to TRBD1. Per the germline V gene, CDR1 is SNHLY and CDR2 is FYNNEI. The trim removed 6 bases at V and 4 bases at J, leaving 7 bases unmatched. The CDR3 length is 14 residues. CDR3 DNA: TGTGCCAGCAGGCTTCGGACAGGGCTCACTGAAGCTTTCTTT. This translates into CASRLRTGLTEAFF.

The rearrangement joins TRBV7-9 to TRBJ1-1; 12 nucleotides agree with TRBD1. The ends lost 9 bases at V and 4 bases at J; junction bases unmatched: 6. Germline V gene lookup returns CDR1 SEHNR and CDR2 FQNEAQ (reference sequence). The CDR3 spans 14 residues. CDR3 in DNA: TGTGCCAGTTCCGGGACAGGGGGCGGCACTGAAGCTTTCTTT. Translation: CASSGTGGGTEAFF.